A selection of T cell receptor beta chains follows, all from one sample in a study of regulatory T cells in long-lasting Graves disease. Via MiXCR, TCRdb re-called the multiplex PCR reads, giving one row per CDR3 protein. The table includes 540,000 or so distinct CDR3 sequences, roughly 13% detected once. These data also featured in a second study, about T cells in Graves' hyperthyroidism and ophthalmopathy.

This specimen was peripheral blood mononuclear cells (PBMCs), taken at new diagnosis, from a patient treated with antithyroid drugs. The source of these receptors is a man aged 25 to 40 with Graves disease. Each CDR3 is given with its conserved first and last residue. A D gene is named only where the DNA matches it firmly. Only part of the rows carry a size: once, few, many, or a class if the clone is expanded.

J: TRBJ2-1
V: TRBV27
size: many
D: TRBD2
CDR3: CAIPVRGLSGRPQGHEQFF
DNA: TGTGCCATACCGGTCAGGGGATTAAGCGGGAGGCCCCAAGGGCATGAGCAGTTCTTC

J: TRBJ2-7
V: TRBV20-1
size: many
D: TRBD2
CDR3: CSARDGIAGVYEQYF
DNA: TGCAGTGCTAGAGATGGAATAGCGGGAGTGTACGAGCAGTACTTC

J: TRBJ2-7
V: TRBV11-2
size: NA
D: NA
CDR3: CASSLAGIPAYEQYF
DNA: TGTGCCAGCAGCTTAGCCGGGATCCCTGCCTACGAGCAGTACTTC

J: TRBJ2-4
V: TRBV29-1
size: many
D: TRBD2
CDR3: CSVVEGVAGNIQYF
DNA: TGCAGCGTTGTAGAAGGGGTAGCGGGGAACATTCAGTACTTC

J: TRBJ2-7
V: TRBV3-1
size: NA
D: NA
CDR3: CASSLDTGLTYEQYF
DNA: TGTGCCAGCAGCCTAGACACGGGACTTACCTACGAGCAGTACTTC

J: TRBJ1-1
V: TRBV6-1
size: NA
D: NA
CDR3: CASGLGARTEAFF
DNA: TGTGCCAGCGGGCTCGGGGCTCGCACTGAAGCTTTCTTT

J: TRBJ1-3
V: TRBV3-1
size: few
D: NA
CDR3: CASSHDRAGSGNTIYF
DNA: TGTGCCAGCAGCCACGACCGGGCAGGGTCTGGAAACACCATATATTTT

J: TRBJ2-1
V: TRBV29-1
size: NA
D: NA
CDR3: CSALSGVVFF
DNA: TGCAGCGCCCTAAGTGGGGTGGTGTTCTTC

J: TRBJ2-1
V: TRBV12-3/TRBV12-4
size: many
D: NA
CDR3: CASSFVLEGGEQFF
DNA: TGTGCCAGCAGTTTCGTCCTAGAGGGGGGTGAGCAGTTCTTC

J: TRBJ1-1
V: TRBV27
size: many
D: NA
CDR3: CASSLRVGGLNTEAFF
DNA: TGTGCCAGCAGTTTACGAGTGGGGGGGCTGAACACTGAAGCTTTCTTT

J: TRBJ1-1
V: TRBV7-9
size: many
D: TRBD1
CDR3: CASSSTGLFTEAFF
DNA: TGTGCCAGCAGCTCGACAGGGCTTTTCACTGAAGCTTTCTTT

J: TRBJ2-5
V: TRBV7-9
size: once
D: NA
CDR3: CASALGETQYF
DNA: TGTGCCAGCGCCCTGGGGGAGACCCAGTACTTC

J: TRBJ2-1
V: TRBV7-9
size: many
D: TRBD2
CDR3: CASSPFSGRYNEQFF
DNA: TGTGCCAGCAGCCCCTTTAGCGGGAGGTACAATGAGCAGTTCTTC

J: TRBJ2-7
V: TRBV10-3
size: many
D: TRBD2
CDR3: CAISERLAGGYEQYF
DNA: TGTGCCATCAGTGAGAGGCTAGCGGGAGGTTACGAGCAGTACTTC

J: TRBJ2-7
V: TRBV5-1
size: many
D: NA
CDR3: CASSLVGGEQYF
DNA: TGCGCCAGCAGCTTGGTGGGAGGCGAGCAGTACTTC

J: TRBJ1-2
V: TRBV10-3
size: many
D: NA
CDR3: CAIRGGHSSYGYTF
DNA: TGTGCCATCAGGGGTGGACATTCGTCCTATGGCTACACCTTC

J: TRBJ2-2
V: TRBV24-1
size: NA
D: NA
CDR3: CATSPGHLNTGELFF
DNA: TGTGCCACCAGCCCGGGACATCTGAACACCGGGGAGCTGTTTTTT

J: TRBJ2-2
V: TRBV5-1
size: few
D: NA
CDR3: CASSPHSISSTGELFF
DNA: TGCGCCAGCAGCCCTCACTCGATAAGCAGCACCGGGGAGCTGTTTTTT

J: TRBJ2-7
V: TRBV5-1
size: many
D: NA
CDR3: CASSLEDPTYEQYF
DNA: TGCGCCAGCAGCTTGGAGGACCCTACCTACGAGCAGTACTTC

J: TRBJ2-5
V: TRBV30
size: NA
D: TRBD2
CDR3: CAWGQLAGGPETQYF
DNA: TGTGCCTGGGGTCAACTAGCGGGAGGGCCGGAGACCCAGTACTTC

J: TRBJ2-1
V: TRBV5-1
size: many
D: NA
CDR3: CASSLLSGGNEQFF
DNA: TGCGCCAGCAGCTTGTTGAGCGGAGGTAATGAGCAGTTCTTC

J: TRBJ2-1
V: TRBV27
size: few
D: TRBD1
CDR3: CASSPRTGNEQFF
DNA: TGTGCCAGCAGTCCCCGGACAGGGAATGAGCAGTTCTTC

J: TRBJ2-7
V: TRBV10-1
size: many
D: NA
CDR3: CASSDRTYEQYF
DNA: TGCGCCAGCAGTGACAGAACCTACGAGCAGTACTTC

J: TRBJ1-1
V: TRBV6-2/TRBV6-3
size: many
D: NA
CDR3: CASSLRHLSNTEAFF
DNA: TGTGCCAGCAGCCTAAGACACTTGTCGAACACTGAAGCTTTCTTT

J: TRBJ2-1
V: TRBV11-2
size: many
D: NA
CDR3: CASSLEAGNNEQFF
DNA: TGTGCCAGCAGCTTAGAGGCCGGAAACAATGAGCAGTTCTTC

J: TRBJ2-1
V: TRBV12-3/TRBV12-4
size: many
D: NA
CDR3: CASRFRVGSYNEQFF
DNA: TGTGCCAGCAGATTCCGCGTAGGTTCCTACAATGAGCAGTTCTTC

J: TRBJ2-5
V: TRBV4-1
size: NA
D: NA
CDR3: CASSQDEAGQVQETQYF
DNA: TGCGCCAGCAGCCAAGATGAAGCGGGACAGGTGCAAGAGACCCAGTACTTC

J: TRBJ2-5
V: TRBV2
size: many
D: TRBD2
CDR3: CASNPGLAGGGRETQYF
DNA: TGTGCCAGCAATCCGGGACTAGCGGGAGGAGGTCGGGAGACCCAGTACTTC

J: TRBJ1-2
V: TRBV27
size: many
D: NA
CDR3: CASILYGYTF
DNA: TGTGCCAGCATATTGTATGGCTACACCTTC

J: TRBJ2-7
V: TRBV7-2
size: many
D: TRBD2
CDR3: CASSSSIVTSGRAFVEQYF
DNA: TGTGCCAGCAGCTCCTCGATCGTGACTAGCGGGAGGGCCTTTGTCGAGCAGTACTTC

J: TRBJ2-1
V: TRBV27
size: many
D: NA
CDR3: CASSLALSSGAGNEQFF
DNA: TGTGCCAGCAGTTTAGCTCTTAGTAGCGGTGCGGGCAATGAGCAGTTCTTC

J: TRBJ1-1
V: TRBV27
size: NA
D: NA
CDR3: CASSLRGSYEQYFGPGTEAFF
DNA: NA

J: TRBJ2-1
V: TRBV12-5
size: many
D: NA
CDR3: CASGLPRDGSSYNEQFF
DNA: TGTGCTAGTGGTTTACCCCGGGACGGAAGCTCCTACAATGAGCAGTTCTTC

J: TRBJ2-1
V: TRBV30
size: many
D: TRBD2
CDR3: CAWSVLGGSGYNEQFF
DNA: TGTGCCTGGAGTGTACTCGGCGGGAGCGGGTACAATGAGCAGTTCTTC

J: TRBJ2-3
V: TRBV19
size: few
D: TRBD2
CDR3: CASSQSSGRARDTQYF
DNA: TGTGCCAGTAGTCAATCTAGCGGGAGGGCCAGGGATACGCAGTATTTT

J: TRBJ2-1
V: TRBV5-4
size: NA
D: TRBD2
CDR3: CASSGSTSGRIDEQFF
DNA: TGTGCCAGCAGCGGTTCGACTAGCGGGAGAATCGATGAGCAGTTCTTC

J: TRBJ1-5
V: TRBV7-9
size: many
D: NA
CDR3: CASSRGRGRGNQPQHF
DNA: TGTGCCAGCAGCCGAGGCAGGGGTAGAGGCAATCAGCCCCAGCATTTT

J: TRBJ2-1
V: TRBV25-1
size: few
D: TRBD2
CDR3: CASSDRRRGSGRENNEQFF
DNA: TGTGCCAGCAGTGACCGTCGAAGGGGTAGCGGGAGGGAGAACAATGAGCAGTTCTTC

J: TRBJ2-5
V: TRBV11-2
size: many
D: NA
CDR3: CASSLVGRETQYF
DNA: TGTGCCAGCAGCTTAGTCGGACGAGAGACCCAGTACTTC

J: TRBJ2-4
V: TRBV9
size: many
D: NA
CDR3: CASSVGSPSLGNIQYF
DNA: TGTGCCAGCAGCGTAGGATCCCCAAGTTTAGGGAACATTCAGTACTTC

J: TRBJ2-7
V: TRBV7-9
size: many
D: NA
CDR3: CASSHGGGTYEQYF
DNA: TGTGCCAGCAGCCATGGTGGAGGGACCTACGAGCAGTACTTC

J: TRBJ2-4
V: TRBV7-8
size: few
D: TRBD1
CDR3: CASSLRTGGQIAGRNIQYF
DNA: TGTGCCAGCAGCCTCCGGACAGGGGGCCAAATTGCGGGGCGAAACATTCAGTACTTC

J: TRBJ2-1
V: TRBV10-3
size: many
D: TRBD1
CDR3: CAISKDRGDEQFF
DNA: TGTGCCATCAGCAAAGACAGGGGCGATGAGCAGTTCTTC

J: TRBJ2-7
V: TRBV20-1
size: many
D: TRBD1
CDR3: CSASHRGPTYEQYF
DNA: TGCAGTGCTAGTCACAGGGGGCCTACCTACGAGCAGTACTTC

J: TRBJ2-3
V: TRBV7-8
size: many
D: NA
CDR3: CASSLGTYTDTQYF
DNA: TGTGCCAGCAGCCTAGGGACTTATACAGATACGCAGTATTTT

J: TRBJ1-1
V: TRBV19
size: few
D: NA
CDR3: CASSVQGMNTEAFF
DNA: TGTGCCAGTAGTGTACAGGGAATGAACACTGAAGCTTTCTTT

J: TRBJ2-7
V: TRBV9
size: NA
D: TRBD1
CDR3: CASSANDRDRVYEQYF
DNA: TGTGCCAGCAGCGCCAACGATCGGGACAGGGTGTACGAGCAGTACTTC

J: TRBJ1-2
V: TRBV9
size: few
D: NA
CDR3: CASSVDPYPEFNYGYTF
DNA: TGTGCCAGCAGCGTAGATCCATATCCAGAGTTTAACTATGGCTACACCTTC

J: TRBJ2-1
V: TRBV19
size: NA
D: NA
CDR3: CASTAASTTTYNEQFF
DNA: TGTGCCAGTACGGCAGCCTCAACGACGACCTACAATGAGCAGTTCTTC

J: TRBJ2-3
V: TRBV12-3/TRBV12-4
size: many
D: TRBD2
CDR3: CASSLQGTSSTDTQYF
DNA: TGTGCCAGCAGTTTACAGGGGACTAGCAGCACAGATACGCAGTATTTT

J: TRBJ2-7
V: TRBV6-5
size: many
D: TRBD2
CDR3: CASSYPTSGSSYEQYF
DNA: TGTGCCAGCAGTTACCCGACTAGCGGGTCCTCCTACGAGCAGTACTTC

J: TRBJ2-7
V: TRBV20-1
size: many
D: TRBD1
CDR3: CSAPPGTGVYF
DNA: TGCAGTGCTCCCCCCGGGACAGGGGTGTACTTC

J: TRBJ2-1
V: TRBV4-1
size: few
D: NA
CDR3: CASSFRGDRGHNEQFF
DNA: TGCGCCAGCAGCTTTCGTGGGGACCGCGGCCACAATGAGCAGTTCTTC

J: TRBJ2-1
V: TRBV27
size: NA
D: NA
CDR3: CPPTFGGLARVGTYNEQFF
DNA: TGTCCGCCCACTTTCGGGGGTCTAGCGAGAGTAGGCACCTACAATGAGCAGTTCTTC